Included here is one TCR beta chain sequence, with context. What it recognizes is unknown. The CDR3 is 13 residues long. Trimming left V 0 bases short and J 5 bases short, with 8 bases between. Germline V gene sequence: CDR1 SEHNR, CDR2 FQNEAQ (reference sequence). In replicate PCRs of sorted subsets, approximately 210 ng DNA, roughly 27,000 T cell genomes, was used. Clones were read by immunoSEQ multiplex PCR, and TCRdb kept only the in-frame ones, dropping some. The sample lists approximately 720,000 clones; approximately 75% were seen once. This sample stems from a study of shared clonotypes between healthy human individuals. The wider study: Each donor contributed plates that comprised three CD4 naive, three CD4 memory, two CD8 naive and one CD8 memory. Study-wide results and caveats: Among donors, clonotype sharing was expected to be affected by sequencing depth.

Splitting the CD4+ cells yielded a CD45RA+ naive subset and a CD45RA-negative memory subset. The V and J genes are TRBV7-9 and TRBJ2-7; no definite D call. The origin of this receptor is a young woman in good health. Sequencing was carried out using memory CD4+ T cells sorted from blood. Subset noted: CD45RA-negative fraction. CDR3 DNA: TGTGCCAGCAGCTTAGCCCTGTTTAACGAGCAGTACTTC. It specifies CASSLALFNEQYF.